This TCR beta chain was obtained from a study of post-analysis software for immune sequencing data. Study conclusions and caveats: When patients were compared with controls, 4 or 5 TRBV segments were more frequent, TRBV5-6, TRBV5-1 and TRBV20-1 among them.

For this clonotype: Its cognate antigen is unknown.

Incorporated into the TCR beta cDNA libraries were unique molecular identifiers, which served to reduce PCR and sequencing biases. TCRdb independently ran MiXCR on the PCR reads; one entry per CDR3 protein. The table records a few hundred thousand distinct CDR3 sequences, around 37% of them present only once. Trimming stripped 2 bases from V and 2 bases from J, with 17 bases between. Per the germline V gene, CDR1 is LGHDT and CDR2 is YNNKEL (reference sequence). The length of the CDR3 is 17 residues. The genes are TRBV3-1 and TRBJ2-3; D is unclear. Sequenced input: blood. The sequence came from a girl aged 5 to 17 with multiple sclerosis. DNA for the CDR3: TGTGCCAGCAGCCAATCGCTCTTTGGAGTACTCACAGATACGCAGTATTTT. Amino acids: CASSQSLFGVLTDTQYF.